What follows describes a single T cell receptor (beta chain). This clone was found once. Its target antigen remains unknown. No much larger clone exists at a distance of one base, and base qualities are not known. The germline V gene yields SGHRS for CDR1 and YFSETQ for CDR2. Germline trimming: 1 base from V, 1 base from J; junction bases outside gene matches: 6. Including the terminal cysteine and phenylalanine, the CDR3 comprises 17 residues. The CDR3 DNA has 51 bases and is translated from base 1. These data originate in a study of shared clonotypes between healthy human individuals (dated by TCRdb to 2019 to 2021). For context, the study as a whole: Three men and two women, aged 18 to 49 years, made up the cohort. To increase sequencing depth and limit assay-specific biases, different laboratories used diverse techniques to prepare libraries and sequence TCR repertoires. Blood TCR repertoires of about 5 healthy adults were deeply sequenced to estimate repertoire size and the extent of clonotype sharing between individuals. Each donor's leukapheresis produced roughly between roughly 0.85 and 9 billion PBMCs.

TCR CDR3 regions were amplified from genomic DNA by multiplex PCR using the deep immunoSEQ assay. Extracted genomic DNA from each cell subset was spread evenly across all wells of several immunoSEQ 96-well plates, with each plate serving as a replicate. For unsorted PBMC, each replicate PCR was loaded with about 280 ng genomic DNA, equivalent to about 30,000 T cell genomes. Ten immunoSEQ deep assay plates were used to sequence unsorted PBMC genomic DNA. Purified libraries were measured with a Qubit 3.0 fluorometer, size-checked on a Bioanalyzer 2100, and measured again with the KAPA Library Quantification kit. Every immunoSEQ 96-well plate was sequenced on a separate single-read 150-cycle Illumina NextSeq 550 flow cell. From the authors' description of their analysis: Because only junctional sequences without quality scores were contained in the immunoSEQ output, filtering matching that applied to full-length reads could not be performed. Sequences were annotated with PyIR, a Python wrapper for IgBLAST v1.9, and V/J genes and CDR3 were assigned using IMGT germline references. Reads were removed for weak V/J assignments (E-value above 1e-6), missing CDR3, stop codons, out-of-frame junctions, or ambiguous translated residues. V3J clonotypes were defined as sequences sharing an identical inferred V gene, J gene, and CDR3 amino acid sequence. Percentage overlap between repertoires was calculated by dividing the number of shared unique clonotypes by the size of the smaller repertoire. Richness of each repertoire was evaluated using RTK rarefaction, the Chao1 estimator, and Recon v2.1 estimates of unobserved clonotypes. Held by TCRdb, this immuneACCESS table contains in-frame sequences only and omits some clones. Under half of the omission traces to an unresolved V gene where checked; the cause of the rest is unknown. That table gives V, J and clone size, and the DNA gave D and trimming. The sample table records fewer than 600,000 clones; 60% to 85% of these occur just once. The ten largest clones represent roughly 13% of the sample.

Healthy HIV-negative adults with no recently reported acute infections or vaccinations were included as donors. Every donor was a Caucasian adult living in Nashville, Tennessee, USA. In the unsorted samples, some 94 million PBMCs were counted, and genomic DNA was extracted using the QIAamp DNA Blood Mini kit. After blood collection by leukapheresis, PBMCs were isolated using Ficoll-Histopaque density gradient centrifugation and then cryopreserved in the vapor phase of liquid nitrogen. What the work shows at the level of the full study, not this receptor alone: Pairwise subsampling led to the expectation that sequencing depth would affect the degree of clonotype sharing among donors. The small number of donors limited the genetic and exposure-history diversity represented. Sampling was restricted to blood, and TCR repertoires in tissue are likely to differ from TCR repertoires in blood.

The receptor was derived from a middle-aged woman in good health. Some clones in this sample may be carry-over from other donors' samples. The rearrangement joined TRBV5-1 to TRBJ2-1, and TRBD1 aligns with 9 junction nucleotides. The sample comprised PBMCs. The CDR3 sequence is CASSLLTGGASYNEQFF. At the DNA level, the sequence is TGCGCCAGCAGCTTGCTCACAGGGGGCGCGTCCTACAATGAGCAGTTCTTC.